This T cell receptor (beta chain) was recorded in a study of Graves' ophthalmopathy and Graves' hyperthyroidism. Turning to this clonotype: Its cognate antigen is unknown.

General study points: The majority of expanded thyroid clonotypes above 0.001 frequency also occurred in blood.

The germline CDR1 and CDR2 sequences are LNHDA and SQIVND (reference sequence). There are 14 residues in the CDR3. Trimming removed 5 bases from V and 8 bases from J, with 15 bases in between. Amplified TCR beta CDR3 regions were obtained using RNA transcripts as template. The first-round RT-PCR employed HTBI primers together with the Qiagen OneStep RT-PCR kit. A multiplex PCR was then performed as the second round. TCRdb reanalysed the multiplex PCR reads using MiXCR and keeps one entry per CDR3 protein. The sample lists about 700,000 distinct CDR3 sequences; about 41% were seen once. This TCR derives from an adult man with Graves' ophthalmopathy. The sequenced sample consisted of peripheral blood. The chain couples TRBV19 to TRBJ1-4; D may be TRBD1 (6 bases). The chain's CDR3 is CASSGQRVGEKLFF. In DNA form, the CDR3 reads TGTGCCAGTAGTGGACAGCGTGTGGGCGAAAAACTGTTTTTT.